This T cell receptor (beta chain) stems from a study of blood T cells in healthy people across ages. General study results and limits: Roughly linear age-related decline in beta diversity appeared, significant by age around 42.

This CDR3 comprises 15 residues. Per the germline V gene, CDR1 is ENHRY and CDR2 is SYGVKD. Then a second PCR, running about 7 to 11 cycles, was carried out with a sample-barcoded 5' primer and a J-beta primer mix. TCRdb called the 5' RACE reads again in MiXCR, with one record for every CDR3 protein. The table shows 1,500,000 or so distinct CDR3 sequences, with 42% occurring only once. As for this clonotype: Its antigen is as yet unknown. Germline is not matched at one junction end, which may reflect a read error.

This chain connects TRBV10-3 to TRBJ2-6; a weak D match, TRBD1 (5 bases). Sequencing used blood. The TCR comes from a woman between 18 and 29 years old in good health. The CDR3 coding sequence is TGTGCCATCAGTGTACAGAGCTCTGGGGCCGACGTCCTGACTTTC. It encodes CAISVQSSGADVLTF.